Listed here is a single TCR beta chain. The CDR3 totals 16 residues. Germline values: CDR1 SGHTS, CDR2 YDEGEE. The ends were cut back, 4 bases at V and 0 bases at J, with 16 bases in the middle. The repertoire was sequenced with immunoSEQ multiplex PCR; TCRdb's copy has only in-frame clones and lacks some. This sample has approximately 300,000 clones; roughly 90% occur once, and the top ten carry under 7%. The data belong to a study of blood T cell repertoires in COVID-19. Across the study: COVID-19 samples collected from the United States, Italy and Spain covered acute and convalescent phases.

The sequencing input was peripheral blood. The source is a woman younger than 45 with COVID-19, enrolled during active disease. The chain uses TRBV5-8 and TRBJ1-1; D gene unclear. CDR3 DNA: TGTGCCAGCAGCCCTTTGGTGCGGCCGTTGAACACTGAAGCTTTCTTT. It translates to CASSPLVRPLNTEAFF.